The TCR beta chain under discussion was sequenced for a study of cytomegalovirus exposure and HLA in healthy donors. Broader study findings: Rarity held for most TCR sequences, but there were some public TCRs that occurred in many donors.

In the case of this clone: Its cognate antigen is unknown.

V was pared by 4 bases and J by 1 base, with 7 bases between. Germline V lookup: CDR1 MNHEY, CDR2 SVGAGI. There are 13 residues in the CDR3. Primers for the PCR totalled 60 Vbeta and 13 Jbeta. Assay: immunoSEQ multiplex PCR; the TCRdb copy retains only in-frame clones and omits some. This table holds 100,000 to 150,000 clones, more than 65% found once. This receptor was obtained from a human donor in good health. This chain uses TRBV6-5 with TRBJ2-5, with D possibly TRBD2 on 6 matching bases. The sequenced sample consisted of PBMCs. CDR3 sequence reads: CASSLGLQETQYF. In DNA, the CDR3 is TGTGCCAGCAGTTTGGGACTCCAAGAGACCCAGTACTTC.